The 5 T cell receptor beta chains presented below share a single source sample, sequenced in a study of T cell changes during pregnancy in multiple sclerosis. Generated by immunoSEQ multiplex PCR, the TCRdb table keeps only in-frame clones and is missing some. Of 32,000 or so clones detected, nearly 90% appear once; the ten largest clones hold roughly a tenth. Specimen: CD8+ T cells from peripheral blood mononuclear cells, collected in the second trimester of pregnancy. Receptor source: a female donor with multiple sclerosis, enrolled in a pregnancy study.

Only a few counts were recorded for this clone. The rearrangement uses TRBV6-6 and TRBJ1-1, with a weak D call TRBD1 (5 bases). V was pared by 6 bases and J by 1 base, with 9 bases between. Germline V gene lookup returns CDR1 MNHNY and CDR2 SVGAGI (reference sequence). The CDR3 totals 13 residues. This CDR3 reads CASSPDTNTEAFF. The CDR3 DNA is TGTGCCAGCAGCCCGGACACGAACACTGAAGCTTTCTTT.

The rearrangement uses TRBV9 and TRBJ2-1, with 10 bases fitting TRBD2. Germline values: CDR1 SGDLS, CDR2 YYNGEE. The V segment lost 1 base and the J segment 4 bases; nucleotides outside the gene matches: 5. The CDR3 consists of 16 residues. For the CDR3, the DNA is TGTGCCAGCAGCGTATCCGGGACTAGCGTTTACAATGAGCAGTTCTTC. It yields the protein CASSVSGTSVYNEQFF.

This clone was seen once. The genes are TRBV9 and TRBJ2-3; D is possibly TRBD1 (6 bases). The CDR3 has 17 amino acids. V was shortened by 0 bases and J by 1 base, with 15 bases between the two germline ends. The germline V gene has CDR1 SGDLS and CDR2 YYNGEE. This chain's CDR3 is CASSVARQGQGTDTQYF. The DNA of the CDR3 is TGTGCCAGCAGCGTAGCCCGGCAGGGGCAAGGCACAGATACGCAGTATTTT.

The J gene is TRBJ1-2, the V gene TRBV11-3; 9 positions match TRBD1. The germline CDR1 and CDR2 sequences are SGHNT and YENEEA. The CDR3 is 17 residues long. The J segment lost 8 bases and the V segment lost 2 bases, leaving 15 bases of the junction unmatched. This chain's CDR3 is CASSLIGTGPFRGGYTF. DNA of the CDR3: TGTGCCAGCAGCTTAATCGGGACAGGGCCCTTCAGGGGAGGCTACACCTTC.

This clone was detected a few times. The rearrangement joins TRBV9 to TRBJ2-3; maybe TRBD2 (5 bases). The germline V and J ends were trimmed by 3 bases and 6 bases, with 5 bases remaining between them. The CDR3 sequence is 11 residues long. The germline V gene encodes CDR1 SGDLS and CDR2 YYNGEE. Written as DNA, the CDR3 is TGTGCCAGCAGCGCGGGGGATACGCAGTATTTT. Its protein is CASSAGDTQYF.